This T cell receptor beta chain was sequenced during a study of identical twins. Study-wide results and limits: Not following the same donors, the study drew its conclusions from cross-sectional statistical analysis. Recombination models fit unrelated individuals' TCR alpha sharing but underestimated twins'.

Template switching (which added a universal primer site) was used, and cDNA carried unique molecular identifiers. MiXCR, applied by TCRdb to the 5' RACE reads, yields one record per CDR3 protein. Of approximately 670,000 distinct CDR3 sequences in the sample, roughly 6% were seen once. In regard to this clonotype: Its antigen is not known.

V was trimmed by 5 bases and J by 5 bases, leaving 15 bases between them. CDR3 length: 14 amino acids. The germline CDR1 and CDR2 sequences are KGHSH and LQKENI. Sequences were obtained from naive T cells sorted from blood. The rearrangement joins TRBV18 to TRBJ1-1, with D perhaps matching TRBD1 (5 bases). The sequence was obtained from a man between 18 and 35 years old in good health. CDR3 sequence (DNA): TGTGCCAGCTCAGGGGCAGGGCTTGATACTGAAGCTTTCTTT. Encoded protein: CASSGAGLDTEAFF. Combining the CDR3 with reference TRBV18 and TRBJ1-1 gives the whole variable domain NAGVMQNPRHLVRRRGQEARLRCSPMKGHSHVYWYRQLPEEGLKFMVYLQKENIIDESGMPKERFSAEFPKEGPSILRIQQVVRGDSAAYFCASSGAGLDTEAFFGQGTRLTVV.